The 9 T cell receptor beta chains given below trace back to one sample, sequenced in a study of T cell repertoires in cytomegalovirus infection. These receptors are not linked to any known antigen. MiXCR, run by TCRdb on the reads, gives a single entry per CDR3 protein. The sample lists some 500,000 distinct CDR3 sequences; roughly a third were seen once. The material sequenced was cultured PBMCs, taken from culture after CMV antigen stimulation. Receptors were obtained from a human donor in good health (CMV status not recorded). Some clones in this sample may be carry-over from other donors' samples.

A note on this clonotype: Given a much more abundant clone one base away, this may be a read error. The genes are TRBV7-2 and TRBJ2-1, with 10 bases identical to TRBD1. This CDR3 is 14 amino acids long. CDR1 and CDR2 from the germline V gene are SGHTA and FQGNSA. The CDR3 here is CVSRRTGGEGEQFF. The DNA of the CDR3 is TGTGTCAGCAGAAGGACAGGGGGAGAGGGTGAGCAGTTCTTC.

This clonotype was observed many times. The V gene is TRBV7-2, the J gene TRBJ1-2; tentative D call: TRBD1 (6 bases). The V gene's germline CDR1 is SGHTA and CDR2 FQGNSA. The CDR3 is 17 amino acids. Trimming left V 5 bases short and J 0 bases short, with 19 bases between. CDR3 protein: CASSPLSDRTPNYGYTF. CDR3 DNA: TGTGCCAGCAGCCCCCTAAGCGACAGGACCCCTAACTATGGCTACACCTTC.

On this clonotype: A read error may account for a junction end that differs from germline. The chain recombines TRBV7-2 with TRBJ2-7; perhaps D is TRBD1 or TRBD2 (5 bases each). This CDR3 region has 12 residues. Looked up from germline, CDR1 is SGHTA and CDR2 is FQGNSA. The CDR3 reads CVSSRDPGEQYF. In DNA, the CDR3 is TGTGTCAGCAGCCGGGACCCGGGCGAGCAGTACTTC.

This clonotype was recorded many times. This chain uses TRBV7-2 with TRBJ2-3, with unresolved D. Between the trimmed V and J ends, which lost 2 bases and 1 base, there was a span of 7 bases. Per the germline V gene, CDR1 is SGHTA and CDR2 is FQGNSA. This CDR3 is 14 amino acids long. CDR3 sequence reads: CASSLSTGTDTQYF. Written as DNA, the CDR3 is TGTGCCAGCAGCTTAAGTACAGGCACAGATACGCAGTATTTT.

CDR3 DNA: TGTGCCAGCAGCTCCTTACAGCGGGAGGCGGCTTATCTGGAAAACACCATATATTTT. Encoded protein: CASSSLQREAAYLENTIYF. This chain connects TRBV7-9 to TRBJ1-3; D remains ambiguous. CDR3 size: 19 residues. Trimming pared 4 bases from V and 6 bases from J, leaving 28 bases between. Germline CDR1 SEHNR, CDR2 FQNEAQ (reference sequence).

This chain joins TRBV7-2 and TRBJ1-1, with 7 positions matching TRBD1. Per germline, CDR1 SGHTA and CDR2 FQGNSA. V shed 4 bases and J 0 bases; nucleotides not matched to a gene: 8. The CDR3 extends over 16 amino acids. The DNA of the CDR3 is TGTGCCAGCAGCTCGCGAGCCGGGACAGTGAACACTGAAGCTTTCTTT. It encodes CASSSRAGTVNTEAFF.

The V and J genes are TRBV28 and TRBJ2-6, with D unresolved. This CDR3 spans 14 amino acids. V was shortened by 7 bases and J by 0 bases, with 7 bases between the two germline ends. In germline, CDR1 is MDHEN, CDR2 SYDVKM. This chain's CDR3 is CASISPSGANVLTF. CDR3 DNA sequence: TGTGCCAGCATCTCCCCCTCTGGGGCCAACGTCCTGACTTTC.

This clonotype has more than one count but fewer than ten. V and J are TRBV20-1 and TRBJ2-1; D tentatively fits TRBD1 or TRBD2 (5 bases each). The CDR3 runs 13 residues. The germline gives CDR1 DFQATT, CDR2 SNEGSKA (reference sequence). V was trimmed by 5 bases and J by 9 bases, leaving 17 bases between them. CDR3 protein: CSAFQYQGTEQFF. For the CDR3, the DNA is TGCAGTGCTTTCCAATACCAAGGGACTGAGCAGTTCTTC.

This clonotype was detected only a few times. The chain links TRBV13 to TRBJ2-7, with D uncertain. This CDR3 spans 13 amino acids. Germline CDR1 and CDR2: PRHDT and FYEKMQ (reference sequence). V was trimmed by 5 bases and J by 3 bases, leaving 11 bases between them. The CDR3 sequence: CASSPMGYYEQYF. CDR3 in DNA: TGTGCCAGCAGCCCAATGGGATACTACGAGCAGTACTTC.